This entry describes one T cell receptor (beta chain). Its antigen is not identified. PCR primers comprised 60 Vbeta and 13 Jbeta primers. Profiling relied on immunoSEQ multiplex PCR, and the TCRdb table lists in-frame clones only, not all of them. Of 85,000 to 130,000 clones detected, about a tenth appear once; the ten largest clones hold under 6.5%. The data derive from a study of cytomegalovirus exposure and HLA in healthy donors. General study points: Some V segments, TRBV6-2 and TRBV6-3 among them, were indistinguishable and were therefore excluded.

Healthy bone marrow donors made up the donors. Germline lookup yields CDR1 WNHNN and CDR2 SYGVQD (reference sequence). With V trimmed by 8 bases and J by 0 bases, 11 bases remained unmatched. The CDR3 contains 17 residues. The sample was PBMCs. The chain links TRBV10-1 to TRBJ2-7, with TRBD2 identical over 12 bases. The source is a man aged 35-49 years in good health and CMV-seropositive. Written as DNA, the CDR3 is TGCGCCAGCGCACGGGGGACTAGCGGGCCATTCTCCTACGAGCAGTACTTC. Amino acid sequence: CASARGTSGPFSYEQYF.